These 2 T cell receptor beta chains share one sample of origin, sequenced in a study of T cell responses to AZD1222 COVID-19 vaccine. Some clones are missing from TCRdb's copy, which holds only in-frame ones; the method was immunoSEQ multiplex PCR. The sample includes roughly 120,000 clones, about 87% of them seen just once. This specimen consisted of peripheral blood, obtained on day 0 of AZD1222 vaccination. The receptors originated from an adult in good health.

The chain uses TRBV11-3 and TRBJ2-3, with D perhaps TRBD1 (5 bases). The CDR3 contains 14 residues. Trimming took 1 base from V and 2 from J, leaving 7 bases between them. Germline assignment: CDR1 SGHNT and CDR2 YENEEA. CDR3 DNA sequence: TGTGCCAGCAGCTTAGGACAGCACACAGATACGCAGTATTTT. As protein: CASSLGQHTDTQYF.

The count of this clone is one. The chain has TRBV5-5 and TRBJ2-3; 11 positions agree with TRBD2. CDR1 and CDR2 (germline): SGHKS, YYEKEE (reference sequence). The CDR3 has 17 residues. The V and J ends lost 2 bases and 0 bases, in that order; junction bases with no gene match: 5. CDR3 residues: CASSFTSGGPSTDTQYF. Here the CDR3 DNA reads TGTGCCAGCAGCTTCACTAGCGGGGGACCAAGCACAGATACGCAGTATTTT.